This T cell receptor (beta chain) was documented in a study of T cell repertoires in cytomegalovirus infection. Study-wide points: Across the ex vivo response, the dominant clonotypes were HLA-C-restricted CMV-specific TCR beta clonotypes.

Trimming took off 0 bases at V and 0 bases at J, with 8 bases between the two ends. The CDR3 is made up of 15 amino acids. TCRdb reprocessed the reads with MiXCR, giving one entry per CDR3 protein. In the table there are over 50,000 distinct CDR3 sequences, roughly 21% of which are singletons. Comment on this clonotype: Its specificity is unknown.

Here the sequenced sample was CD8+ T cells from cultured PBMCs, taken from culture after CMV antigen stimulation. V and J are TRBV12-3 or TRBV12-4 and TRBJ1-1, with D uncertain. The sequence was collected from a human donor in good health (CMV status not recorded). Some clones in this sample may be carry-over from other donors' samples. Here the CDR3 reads CASSLARFVNTEAFF. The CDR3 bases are TGTGCCAGCAGTTTAGCAAGATTCGTGAACACTGAAGCTTTCTTT.